This TCR beta chain comes out of a study of beta chain features in type 1 diabetes. This clone was seen more than once but under ten times. Reverse transcription of all isolated RNA meant that expressed TCRB transcripts were sequenced. TCRdb's copy holds only in-frame clones and misses some; the assay was immunoSEQ multiplex PCR. The repertoire has about 900,000 clones, under 20% of them found once; the top ten carry 0.023%. Input material: naive CD4+ T cells from blood. The TCR was taken from a woman aged 18 to 35 in good health.

The CDR3 is CASSPGTADQPQHF. The CDR3 DNA follows: TGTGCCAGCTCACCGGGGACAGCCGATCAGCCCCAGCATTTT. The V and J genes are TRBV18 and TRBJ1-5; 7 bases fit TRBD1. Germline V gives CDR1 KGHSH, CDR2 LQKENI. The CDR3 runs to 14 residues. V gave up 3 bases and J gave up 5 bases; unmatched junction bases: 4.